This record concerns one TCR beta chain sequence. The data belong to a study of blood T cell repertoires in COVID-19. Study summary: T cells, B-cell-depleted T cells, or PBMCs supplied cDNA or gDNA.

In Seattle, patients joined the study during active infection and were tracked longitudinally. V was trimmed by 6 bases and J by 4 bases, leaving 12 bases between them. This CDR3 has 13 amino acids. Sequencing was performed with immunoSEQ multiplex PCR; in TCRdb, only in-frame clones are kept and a portion is missing. This table has 85,000 to 120,000 clones, roughly 87% appearing once. This chain links TRBV12-3 or TRBV12-4 with TRBJ2-5; D is possibly TRBD1 (6 bases). The TCR comes from a woman between 45 and 65 years old with COVID-19, enrolled during active disease. Sequencing was performed on peripheral blood. CDR3 coding DNA: TGTGCCAGCAGCCCACAGGGAATAGAGACCCAGTACTTC. It encodes CASSPQGIETQYF.